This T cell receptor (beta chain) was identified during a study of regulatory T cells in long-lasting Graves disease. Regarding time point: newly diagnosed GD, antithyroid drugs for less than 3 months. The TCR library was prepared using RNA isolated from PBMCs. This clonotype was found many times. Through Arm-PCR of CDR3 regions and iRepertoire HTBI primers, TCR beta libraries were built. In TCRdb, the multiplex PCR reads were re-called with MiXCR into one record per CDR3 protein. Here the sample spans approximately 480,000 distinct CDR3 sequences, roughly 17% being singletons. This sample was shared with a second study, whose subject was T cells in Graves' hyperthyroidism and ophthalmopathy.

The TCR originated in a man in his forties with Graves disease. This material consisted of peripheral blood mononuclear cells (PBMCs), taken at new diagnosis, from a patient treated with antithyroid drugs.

CDR3 loop: CSARDEAGDSYNEQFF. CDR3 nucleotide sequence: TGCAGTGCTAGAGATGAGGCGGGAGATAGCTACAATGAGCAGTTCTTC. This chain connects TRBV20-1 to TRBJ2-1, with 7 nucleotides matching TRBD2. V trimming: 0 bases; J trimming: 3 bases; junction bases outside the gene matches: 8. Looked up from germline, CDR1 is DFQATT and CDR2 is SNEGSKA (reference sequence). There are 16 residues in the CDR3.